Each of the 12 T cell receptor beta chains below was sequenced from the same sample in a study of CXCR3-negative and CXCR3-positive naive CD8 T cells. The TRB cDNA libraries were prepared by 5' RACE with UMI labels. No DNA is given; TCRdb re-called the 5' RACE reads and lists each CDR3 protein once. The sample's table shows 40,000 to 50,000 distinct CDR3 sequences. Source material: naive CXCR3- CD8+ T cells from blood. Subset reported: CD45RO-CCR7+CD27+CD95- naive CD8+ T cells lacking CXCR3 (TNR3-). Receptor source: a human donor in good health. Some clones in this sample may be carry-over from other donors' samples.

The chain employs TRBV7-2 and TRBJ2-7; no DNA is available, so the TRBD1 call from TCRdb remains unchecked. The CDR3 loop spans 14 amino acids. Germline CDR1 and CDR2: SGHTA and FQGNSA. The CDR3 is CASSLEGGPYEQYF.

The chain is built from TRBV29-1 and TRBJ2-7; TCRdb returns TRBD1, unconfirmable since there is no DNA. The CDR3 spans 13 residues. Per germline, CDR1 SQVTM and CDR2 ANQGSEA. CDR3: CSARAQDSYEQYF.

This chain links TRBV4-3 with TRBJ2-6; TCRdb lists TRBD2, though no DNA is available to test this call. The CDR3 is 16 amino acids. Germline CDR1 LGHNA, CDR2 YSLEER. CDR3 amino acids: CASRQLEGTGANVLTF.

This chain uses TRBV6-6 with TRBJ2-5; TCRdb selects TRBD2, and the lack of DNA leaves this call unchecked. Per germline, CDR1 MNHNY and CDR2 SVGAGI (reference sequence). The CDR3 runs to 14 residues. The CDR3 reads CASSYSTSGETQYF.

The chain recombines TRBV4-1 with TRBJ2-5; TCRdb returns TRBD2, unconfirmable since there is no DNA. The germline gives CDR1 MGHRA, CDR2 YSYEKL. The length of the CDR3 is 12 residues. The CDR3 reads CASSQGGETQYF.

V is TRBV2 and J is TRBJ2-1; TCRdb names TRBD1, which stays unverified in the absence of DNA. Germline CDR1 reads SNHLY; CDR2 reads FYNNEI. The CDR3 loop spans 14 amino acids. CDR3 region: CASTTGTLYNEQFF.

The chain couples TRBV12-3 or TRBV12-4 to TRBJ2-1; absent DNA, TCRdb's TRBD1 call cannot be checked. The CDR3 extends over 16 amino acids. CDR3 sequence: CASRPKDGIGSYEQFF.

The gene calls are TRBV20-1 and TRBJ2-7; TCRdb's assignment of TRBD2 cannot be checked, as there is no DNA. This CDR3 is 14 amino acids long. Germline V gives CDR1 DFQATT, CDR2 SNEGSKA (reference sequence). The CDR3 is CSARGLAGYYEQYF.

V and J are TRBV27 and TRBJ1-1; the D call from TCRdb, TRBD1, cannot be confirmed without DNA. The V gene's germline CDR1 is MNHEY and CDR2 SMNVEV (reference sequence). The CDR3 is 18 amino acids. The chain's CDR3 is CASSLGPLGQGVGTEAFF.

The chain uses TRBV3-1 and TRBJ2-5; TCRdb lists TRBD1, though no DNA is available to test this call. The CDR3 is 15 amino acids. The germline V gene encodes CDR1 LGHDT and CDR2 YNNKEL (reference sequence). CDR3 amino acids: CASSQDEGGPETQYF.

The genes are TRBV20-1 and TRBJ2-7; TCRdb picks TRBD1, but there is no DNA to check that call. The CDR3 contains 16 residues. Per germline, CDR1 DFQATT and CDR2 SNEGSKA (reference sequence). CDR3 region: CSARGVPGQAAYEQYF.

V usage is TRBV11-2 and J usage is TRBJ2-3; without DNA, the TCRdb call of TRBD2 cannot be checked. Germline CDR1 reads SGHAT; CDR2 reads FQNNGV. The CDR3 has 15 amino acids. The CDR3 sequence is CASRGADSSTDTQYF. Looking up the rest from reference TRBV11-2 and TRBJ2-3 gives the full variable domain: EAGVAQSPRYKIIEKRQSVAFWCNPISGHATLYWYQQILGQGPKLLIQFQNNGVVDDSQLPKDRFSAERLKGVDSTLKIQPAKLEDSAVYLCASRGADSSTDTQYFGPGTRLTVL.